The 22 T cell receptor beta chains given below trace back to one sample, sequenced in a study of T cell changes during pregnancy in multiple sclerosis. Only in-frame clones appear in the TCRdb table, and some are missing; sequencing was by immunoSEQ multiplex PCR. This table has fewer than 35,000 clones, about 92% appearing once. Specimen: CD4+ T cells from peripheral blood mononuclear cells, collected in the second trimester of pregnancy. All receptors derive from a female donor in good health, enrolled as a control in a pregnancy study.

This clone was detected only a few times. The rearrangement joins TRBV19 to TRBJ1-5; no reliable D call. The CDR3 sequence is 16 residues long. Germline V gene lookup returns CDR1 LNHDA and CDR2 SQIVND (reference sequence). V lost 5 bases and J lost 1, with 15 bases in between. CDR3 region: CASSPPSAGSNQPQHF. CDR3 DNA: TGTGCCAGTAGTCCCCCCAGCGCGGGGAGCAATCAGCCCCAGCATTTT.

The chain uses TRBV28 and TRBJ2-3; D is uncertain. V lost 5 bases, J lost 2 bases, and 5 bases lay in between. CDR3 length: 12 residues. CDR1 is MDHEN, CDR2 SYDVKM, per germline. The CDR3 nucleotides are TGTGCCAGCAGTGAGAACACAGATACGCAGTATTTT. Its protein product is CASSENTDTQYF.

The gene calls are TRBV6-5 and TRBJ1-2, with D perhaps matching TRBD1 (5 bases). Germline values: CDR1 MNHEY, CDR2 SVGAGI. V shed 6 bases and J shed 3 bases, with 11 bases lying between them. This CDR3 is built from 13 residues. This CDR3 reads CASRQAGHYGYTF. In DNA form, the CDR3 reads TGTGCCAGCAGGCAGGCGGGGCACTATGGCTACACCTTC.

The chain uses TRBV4-1 and TRBJ1-2, with D possibly matching TRBD1 (5 bases). The CDR3 covers 16 residues. Germline loops: CDR1 MGHRA, CDR2 YSYEKL. Trimming removed 1 base from V and 6 bases from J, with 18 bases in between. CDR3 amino acids: CASSQVEGVGVHGYTF. CDR3 DNA sequence: TGCGCCAGCAGCCAAGTTGAAGGGGTAGGAGTACATGGCTACACCTTC.

This chain links TRBV20-1 with TRBJ2-7; D call uncertain. The CDR3 sequence is 11 residues long. Trimming removed 5 bases at V and 2 bases at J, with 7 bases between. The V gene's germline CDR1 is DFQATT and CDR2 SNEGSKA (reference sequence). CDR3 region: CSAPFTYEQYF. The CDR3 bases are TGCAGTGCTCCTTTTACCTACGAGCAGTACTTC.

The genes are TRBV18 and TRBJ2-4, with 7 positions matching TRBD2. V gave up 0 bases and J gave up 0 bases; unmatched junction bases: 5. The CDR3 extends over 17 amino acids. The germline gives CDR1 KGHSH, CDR2 LQKENI. The CDR3 DNA is TGTGCCAGCTCACCACCGGTCGCGGGGGTAGCCAAAAACATTCAGTACTTC. Translating gives CASSPPVAGVAKNIQYF.

The sample holds a few counts of this clone. V is TRBV7-2 and J is TRBJ1-3; D unclear. The CDR3 extends over 16 amino acids. CDR1 SGHTA and CDR2 FQGNSA come from the germline V gene. The V end lost 5 bases, the J end lost 0 bases, and 14 bases lay between the germline ends. CDR3 amino acids: CASSPASVHSGNTIYF. The CDR3 coding sequence is TGTGCCAGCAGCCCAGCAAGCGTACACTCTGGAAACACCATATATTTT.

The chain has TRBV21-1 and TRBJ2-1; TRBD1 is the table's D call, not checked against the DNA. TRBV21-1 is a pseudogene. The CDR3 has 13 residues. The CDR3 region has the DNA TGTGCCAGCATTCGACAGGGGTACAATGAGCAGTTCTTC. As protein: CASIRQGYNEQFF.

This chain joins TRBV7-8 and TRBJ1-1; 7 nucleotides line up with TRBD1. Germline CDR1 reads SGHVS; CDR2 reads FQNEAQ. J gave up 6 bases and V 5 bases, and 12 bases lay outside the gene matches. The CDR3 runs to 15 residues. The CDR3 region has the DNA TGTGCCAGCAGCAGACGACAGGGCGGGGAGGCTGAAGCTTTCTTT. Protein sequence: CASSRRQGGEAEAFF.

The gene calls are TRBV6-6 and TRBJ2-7, with TRBD1 matching over 7 bases. This CDR3 has 14 amino acids. CDR1 and CDR2 from the germline V gene are MNHNY and SVGAGI (reference sequence). V lost 0 bases, J lost 5 bases, and 4 bases stayed unmatched. CDR3 region: CASSYSAQGNEQYF. The CDR3 nucleotides read TGTGCCAGCAGTTACTCGGCACAGGGGAACGAGCAGTACTTC.

The chain joins TRBV7-2 to TRBJ2-3; no clear D gene. CDR1 and CDR2 from the germline V gene are SGHTA and FQGNSA. V lost 3 bases and J 1 base, leaving 8 bases between the germline ends. The CDR3 is 14 amino acids. Here the CDR3 DNA reads TGTGCCAGCAGCTTGGTTTCGGGCACAGATACGCAGTATTTT. Translating gives CASSLVSGTDTQYF. The full variable domain, in which reference TRBV7-2 and TRBJ2-3 provide the parts outside the CDR3, is GAGVSQSPSNKVTEKGKDVELRCDPISGHTALYWYRQSLGQGLEFLIYFQGNSAPDKSGLPSDRFSAERTGGSVSTLTIQRTQQEDSAVYLCASSLVSGTDTQYFGPGTRLTVL.

The chain is built from TRBV27 and TRBJ2-3, with 11 positions matching TRBD2. Germline trimming cut 1 base from V and 5 bases from J; bases unmatched to any gene: 5. Germline lookup yields CDR1 MNHEY and CDR2 SMNVEV (reference sequence). The CDR3 length is 16 residues. The CDR3: CASSLLASGRRDTQYF. In DNA form, the CDR3 reads TGTGCCAGCAGTTTATTAGCTAGCGGGAGGAGAGATACGCAGTATTTT.

The CDR3 DNA reads TGTGCCAGCAGCTTGGTGGGACAGGGGGCCGGTGAGCAGTTCTTC. Protein product: CASSLVGQGAGEQFF. The V and J genes are TRBV5-4 and TRBJ2-1; TRBD1 agrees at 12 bases. Germline V CDR1 and CDR2: SGHNT, YYREEE (reference sequence). There are 15 residues in the CDR3. The V gene end was trimmed by 0 bases and the J gene end by 9 bases; junction bases not matched to a gene: 4. Full variable domain (missing parts from reference TRBV5-4 and TRBJ2-1): ETGVTQSPTHLIKTRGQQVTLRCSSQSGHNTVSWYQQALGQGPQFIFQYYREEENGRGNFPPRFSGLQFPNYSSELNVNALELDDSALYLCASSLVGQGAGEQFFGPGTRLTVL.

The CDR3 DNA follows: TGTGCCAGCAGTGAAATGGACAGCACCTACGAGCAGTACTTC. Protein: CASSEMDSTYEQYF. The gene calls are TRBV6-1 and TRBJ2-7; TRBD1 is a possible D gene (6 bases). V was cut by 2 bases and J by 2 bases, with 10 bases left in between. The germline V gene has CDR1 MNHNS and CDR2 SASEGT. This CDR3 region has 14 residues.

V and J are TRBV10-3 and TRBJ2-7; TRBD1 is a possible D gene (6 bases). Trimming stripped 0 bases from V and 6 bases from J, with 12 bases between. The germline CDR1 and CDR2 sequences are ENHRY and SYGVKD. This CDR3 spans 14 amino acids. This CDR3 is CAISESYRVGEQYF. The CDR3 DNA reads as TGTGCCATCAGTGAGTCCTACAGGGTAGGCGAGCAGTACTTC.

This rearrangement joins TRBV13 to TRBJ2-3; 9 bases fit TRBD2. Germline values: CDR1 PRHDT, CDR2 FYEKMQ (reference sequence). This CDR3 comprises 16 residues. V lost 2 bases and J lost 3; bases outside the gene matches: 6. This CDR3 is CASSLQPSGMTDTQYF. CDR3 nucleotides: TGTGCCAGCAGCTTACAACCTAGCGGGATGACAGATACGCAGTATTTT.

The chain is built from TRBV2 and TRBJ1-5; D unresolved. Germline CDR1 is SNHLY and CDR2 is FYNNEI. The CDR3 covers 13 residues. Trimming left V 2 bases short and J 9 bases short, with 11 bases between. This CDR3 reads CASSEWTQSPQHF. Here the CDR3 DNA reads TGTGCCAGCAGTGAATGGACTCAATCGCCCCAGCATTTT. Full variable domain (remainder filled in from reference TRBV2 and TRBJ1-5): EPEVTQTPSHQVTQMGQEVILRCVPISNHLYFYWYRQILGQKVEFLVSFYNNEISEKSEIFDDQFSVERPDGSNFTLKIRSTKLEDSAMYFCASSEWTQSPQHFGDGTRLSIL.

This clone came up once. The CDR3 nucleotides read TGTGCCAGCACCCATGGACAGGGGTATGGCTACACCTTC. This translates into CASTHGQGYGYTF. The rearrangement joins TRBV27 to TRBJ1-2, with 9 bases identical to TRBD1. The V gene's germline CDR1 is MNHEY and CDR2 SMNVEV (reference sequence). This CDR3 region has 13 residues. Unmatched junction bases numbered 5, after V lost 7 bases and J lost 5 bases.

Only a few counts were recorded for this clone. The genes are TRBV28 and TRBJ2-7, with a tentative D call TRBD1 (6 bases). Germline lookup yields CDR1 MDHEN and CDR2 SYDVKM. V was shortened by 5 bases and J by 0 bases, with 11 bases between the two germline ends. CDR3 size: 14 residues. The CDR3 reads CASSPDSRSYEQYF. CDR3 nucleotide sequence: TGTGCCAGCAGTCCGGACAGCCGCTCCTACGAGCAGTACTTC.

The chain is built from TRBV10-3 and TRBJ2-1, with TRBD2 matching over 7 bases. This CDR3 region has 21 residues. Looked up from germline, CDR1 is ENHRY and CDR2 is SYGVKD. With 2 bases clipped from V and 0 bases from J, the junction kept 19 bases outside the gene matches. Written as DNA, the CDR3 is TGTGCCATCAGTGAGAGCCTTCTAGCCCGGGGGGTCCCAAGCTCCTACAATGAGCAGTTCTTC. This sequence encodes CAISESLLARGVPSSYNEQFF.

J is TRBJ1-2 and V is TRBV7-2; 9 positions match TRBD1. Germline lookup yields CDR1 SGHTA and CDR2 FQGNSA. CDR3 length: 14 amino acids. J was trimmed by 7 bases and V by 1 base; bases with no gene match: 4. The CDR3 nucleotides are TGTGCCAGCAGCTTAGGGACAGGGGCACTTGGCTACACCTTC. Its translation: CASSLGTGALGYTF.

This clone occurred once. The rearrangement links TRBV19 to TRBJ2-1; 10 bases match TRBD1. V was pared by 10 bases and J by 9 bases, with 12 bases of the junction left unmatched. The CDR3 consists of 14 residues. Looked up from germline, CDR1 is LNHDA and CDR2 is SQIVND (reference sequence). This CDR3 reads CATRAGTGVSEQFF. In DNA form, the CDR3 reads TGTGCCACCAGGGCCGGGACAGGGGTGAGTGAGCAGTTCTTC.